A single sample gave rise to the 18 T cell receptor beta chains below, sequenced in a study of blood T cell repertoires in COVID-19. Measured with immunoSEQ multiplex PCR; TCRdb has only the in-frame clones, and not every one. The data show 300,000 to 450,000 clones, approximately 81% seen once. Sequences were obtained from peripheral blood. The receptors stem from a woman younger than 30 with acute or convalescent COVID-19.

The chain links TRBV28 to TRBJ1-5; 7 bases map to TRBD1. The CDR3 contains 11 residues. V lost 10 bases and J lost 6; bases outside the gene matches: 3. Per germline, CDR1 MDHEN and CDR2 SYDVKM. CDR3 nucleotide sequence: TGTGCCACCGGGACAGTTCAGCCCCAGCATTTT. Its translation is CATGTVQPQHF.

The rearrangement joins TRBV7-6 to TRBJ2-3; D is possibly TRBD1 (6 bases). V gave up 2 bases and J gave up 3 bases, with 6 bases separating them. This CDR3 contains 13 residues. Germline assignment: CDR1 SGHVS and CDR2 FNYEAQ. CDR3 amino acids: CASSLTGTDTQYF. As DNA, the CDR3 is TGTGCCAGCAGCTTAACAGGGACAGATACGCAGTATTTT.

The V call is TRBV19, the J call TRBJ1-1; 7 bases fit TRBD1. Trimming cost V 5 bases and J 1 base; bases outside gene matches: 4. The CDR3 is 14 residues long. The germline V gene has CDR1 LNHDA and CDR2 SQIVND (reference sequence). CDR3 protein: CASSQRQGNTEAFF. The CDR3 bases are TGTGCCAGTAGTCAAAGACAGGGGAACACTGAAGCTTTCTTT.

The rearrangement joins TRBV6-5 to TRBJ2-2; 7 bases map to TRBD1. CDR3 length equals 15 residues. Germline lookup yields CDR1 MNHEY and CDR2 SVGAGI. The J segment lost 6 bases and the V segment lost 3 bases, leaving 7 bases of the junction unmatched. CDR3 bases: TGTGCCAGCAGTTATAGTACAGGGGCCCCCGGGGAGCTGTTTTTT. Its translation is CASSYSTGAPGELFF.

V and J are TRBV28 and TRBJ2-4; 10 bases match TRBD1. The germline CDR1 and CDR2 sequences are MDHEN and SYDVKM. Trimming at V came to 6 bases and at J to 8 bases, leaving 4 bases not matched to a gene. CDR3 size: 13 residues. The DNA of the CDR3 is TGTGCCAGCAGGCAAGGACAGGGGGACATTCAGTACTTC. Protein sequence: CASRQGQGDIQYF.

This chain links TRBV29-1 with TRBJ1-1; TRBD1 is a possible D gene (5 bases). The CDR3 consists of 14 residues. Germline CDR1 reads SQVTM; CDR2 reads ANQGSEA. Trimming pared 6 bases from V and 10 bases from J, leaving 24 bases between. The CDR3 is CSVSGRASMGGAFF. CDR3 sequence (DNA): TGCAGCGTGTCGGGTAGGGCATCTATGGGGGGAGCTTTCTTT.

The chain joins TRBV5-1 to TRBJ1-1; D perhaps matches TRBD1 (5 bases). The CDR3 is 15 residues long. V lost 2 bases, J lost 5 bases, and 16 bases lay in between. CDR1 SGHRS and CDR2 YFSETQ come from the germline V gene. CDR3 protein: CASSFTGGSGTEAFF. In nucleotides, the CDR3 is TGCGCCAGCAGCTTTACCGGGGGATCAGGGACTGAAGCTTTCTTT.

The V and J genes are TRBV30 and TRBJ1-5; no reliable D call. The CDR3 totals 13 residues. Deletions cut 4 bases from V and 4 bases from J, with 11 bases between. CDR1 and CDR2 from the germline V gene are GTSNPN and SVGIG (reference sequence). CDR3 in DNA: TGTGCCTGGACACACCGGGGAAATCAGCCCCAGCATTTT. It is translated as CAWTHRGNQPQHF.

The V and J genes are TRBV14 and TRBJ2-5; TRBD1 might be the D (6 bases). The V end lost 0 bases, the J end lost 2 bases, and 19 bases lay between the germline ends. CDR1 is SGHDN, CDR2 FVKESK, per germline. This CDR3 is 18 amino acids long. The CDR3 sequence: CASSQEGEMTGGQETQYF. In DNA, the CDR3 is TGTGCCAGCAGCCAAGAGGGAGAGATGACAGGTGGTCAAGAGACCCAGTACTTC.

The V call is TRBV19, the J call TRBJ1-1; TRBD1 might be the D (5 bases). The length of the CDR3 is 17 residues. Trimming removed 2 bases from V and 5 bases from J, with 21 bases in between. The germline V gene has CDR1 LNHDA and CDR2 SQIVND (reference sequence). CDR3 loop: CASSIKERFRVWTEAFF. CDR3 in DNA: TGTGCCAGTAGTATAAAGGAGAGGTTCAGGGTTTGGACTGAAGCTTTCTTT.

The chain links TRBV6-4 to TRBJ1-2; a possible D gene is TRBD1 (5 bases). V lost 2 bases, J lost 4 bases, and 14 bases lay in between. This CDR3 comprises 15 residues. The germline V gene has CDR1 MRHNA and CDR2 SNTAGT. For the CDR3, the DNA is TGTGCCAGCAGTGACCCCCATGACAGTCTCTATGGCTACACCTTC. It specifies CASSDPHDSLYGYTF.

Here the CDR3 reads CAISESTGVGNTEAFF. The CDR3 DNA sequence: TGTGCCATCAGTGAGTCGACGGGGGTCGGAAACACTGAAGCTTTCTTT. This rearrangement joins TRBV10-3 to TRBJ1-1; D may be TRBD1 (5 bases). The CDR3 spans 16 residues. Germline CDR1 reads ENHRY; CDR2 reads SYGVKD. The germline V and J ends were trimmed by 0 bases and 2 bases, with 13 bases remaining between them.

This clone came up a few times. The chain combines TRBV19 with TRBJ1-2, with D possibly TRBD1 on 5 matching bases. CDR1 and CDR2 from the germline V gene are LNHDA and SQIVND (reference sequence). Trimming stripped 5 bases from V and 8 bases from J, with 12 bases between. The CDR3 sequence is 12 residues long. This CDR3 reads CASSLSQGGYTF. The DNA of the CDR3 is TGTGCCAGTAGTCTATCTCAGGGCGGCTACACCTTC. Together with reference TRBV19 and TRBJ1-2, the CDR3 gives the full variable domain: DGGITQSPKYLFRKEGQNVTLSCEQNLNHDAMYWYRQDPGQGLRLIYYSQIVNDFQKGDIAEGYSVSREKKESFPLTVTSAQKNPTAFYLCASSLSQGGYTFGSGTRLTVV.

In its sample, this clone was seen once. The chain recombines TRBV4-1 with TRBJ2-7, with 9 bases identical to TRBD1. The V gene end was trimmed by 4 bases and the J gene end by 1 base; junction bases not matched to a gene: 5. Germline V lookup: CDR1 MGHRA, CDR2 YSYEKL. This CDR3 is built from 15 residues. CDR3 sequence reads: CASSPGTGRSYEQYF. The CDR3 DNA reads TGCGCCAGCAGCCCGGGGACAGGGCGTTCCTACGAGCAGTACTTC.

The genes are TRBV6-5 and TRBJ1-4; 10 bases line up with TRBD1. CDR3 length: 16 amino acids. Germline CDR1 MNHEY, CDR2 SVGAGI. V lost 3 bases, J lost 6 bases, and 7 bases stayed unmatched. The CDR3 loop reads CASSYGRGTGDEKLFF. CDR3 nucleotides: TGTGCCAGCAGTTATGGCCGCGGGACAGGGGATGAAAAACTGTTTTTT.

The chain combines TRBV7-3 with TRBJ1-4, with TRBD1 as a possible D gene (6 bases). V was shortened by 5 bases and J by 3 bases, with 16 bases between the two germline ends. Looked up from germline, CDR1 is SGHTA and CDR2 is FQGTGA. The CDR3 loop spans 16 amino acids. CDR3 loop: CASSLRGGPPNEKLFF. In DNA, the CDR3 is TGTGCCAGCAGCCTCAGGGGAGGGCCCCCTAATGAAAAACTGTTTTTT.

This rearrangement joins TRBV5-4 to TRBJ2-2; 7 positions agree with TRBD1. The CDR3 extends over 15 amino acids. V dropped 3 bases and J dropped 2; count of bases not matched to a gene: 4. CDR1 SGHNT and CDR2 YYREEE come from the germline V gene (reference sequence). The CDR3 sequence is CASSSGQHNTGELFF. CDR3 DNA: TGTGCCAGCAGCTCGGGACAGCACAACACCGGGGAGCTGTTTTTT.

This sequence joins TRBV6-6 and TRBJ2-3, with a weak D call TRBD2 (5 bases). Germline V gene lookup returns CDR1 MNHNY and CDR2 SVGAGI (reference sequence). Trimming shortened V by 7 bases and J by 0 bases, and 8 bases separated the two germline ends. This CDR3 is built from 13 residues. CDR3 DNA sequence: TGTGCCAGCACCCCGGGGAGCACAGATACGCAGTATTTT. It translates to CASTPGSTDTQYF.